The T cell receptor beta chain under discussion was sequenced for a study of T cell repertoires in cytomegalovirus infection. In TCRdb, the reads were re-called with MiXCR into one record per CDR3 protein. The sample shows more than 400,000 distinct CDR3 sequences, roughly 29% of them seen only once. V was clipped by 5 bases and J by 4 bases; unmatched bases: 13. This CDR3 contains 16 residues. Whole-study findings and limits: CMV carriers with the relevant HLA were identified by cumulative public TCR beta family frequency.

This clonotype was counted ten times or more. Its antigen is as yet unknown. The J gene is TRBJ1-2, the V gene TRBV12-3 or TRBV12-4; 7 bases map to TRBD1. This sequence originates from a human donor in good health (CMV status not recorded). Some clones in this sample may be carry-over from other donors' samples. Sequencing used PBMCs. In DNA, the CDR3 is TGTGCCAGCAGTGGCCGGGGACAGTGGGGCCGCTATGGCTACACCTTC. Amino acids: CASSGRGQWGRYGYTF.